Listed here are 5 T cell receptor beta chains from one sample, sequenced in a study of technical replicates of blood from a few donors. The repertoire was sequenced with immunoSEQ multiplex PCR; TCRdb's copy has only in-frame clones and lacks some. The sample records about 75,000 clones, approximately 96% being singletons. Sequencing was performed on T cells isolated from PBMCs. Source of these receptors: a human donor in good health.

This chain links TRBV7-8 with TRBJ2-5, with 9 nucleotides matching TRBD1. Germline V gene data show CDR1 as SGHVS and CDR2 as FQNEAQ. The CDR3 has 16 residues. V dropped 1 base and J dropped 5; count of bases not matched to a gene: 8. This CDR3 is CASSLVDTGGRETQYF. The CDR3 coding sequence is TGTGCCAGCAGCTTAGTAGACACAGGGGGCCGGGAGACCCAGTACTTC.

The chain uses TRBV2 and TRBJ1-2; 9 bases line up with TRBD1. The CDR3 covers 13 residues. J lost 6 bases, V lost 5 bases, and 4 bases had no gene match. Germline V gene lookup returns CDR1 SNHLY and CDR2 FYNNEI. CDR3 in DNA: TGTGCCAGCAGTCTACAGGGGGCCGATGGCTACACCTTC. Residues: CASSLQGADGYTF.

The genes are TRBV5-4 and TRBJ2-1, with D perhaps TRBD1 (5 bases). Germline assignment: CDR1 SGHNT and CDR2 YYREEE (reference sequence). The ends were cut back, 0 bases at V and 5 bases at J, with 6 bases in the middle. This CDR3 contains 13 residues. CDR3 nucleotides: TGTGCCAGCAGCTTGGACAGGAACAATGAGCAGTTCTTC. This translates into CASSLDRNNEQFF.

The chain has TRBV27 and TRBJ2-7; 7 positions match TRBD2. Germline V gives CDR1 MNHEY, CDR2 SMNVEV (reference sequence). V shed 8 bases and J 6 bases; nucleotides not matched to a gene: 7. The CDR3 is made up of 12 amino acids. CDR3 sequence reads: CASLSGIGEQYF. Written as DNA, the CDR3 is TGTGCCAGCCTAAGCGGGATAGGCGAGCAGTACTTC.

Remarks on this clone: A junction end diverges from the germline sequence, so it may reflect a read error. V is TRBV27 and J is TRBJ2-7, with 7 bases that match TRBD1. Germline values: CDR1 MNHEY, CDR2 SMNVEV (reference sequence). The CDR3 contains 13 residues. The CDR3 DNA reads TGTGCCAGCAGTTTATCCCGGGACAGAAGTCCTCACTTC. It encodes CASSLSRDRSPHF.